The 13 T cell receptor beta chains below come from one sample, sequenced in a study of cytotoxic CD8 clonotypes in ibrutinib-treated CLL. Measured with immunoSEQ multiplex PCR; TCRdb has only the in-frame clones, and not every one. The sample has some 120,000 clones, about 50% seen once. The sequenced sample was PBMCs, obtained after 24 months of ibrutinib treatment. These receptors came from a human donor with chronic lymphocytic leukemia.

V is TRBV6-6 and J is TRBJ1-1; D gene unclear. Germline lookup yields CDR1 MNHNY and CDR2 SVGAGI (reference sequence). This CDR3 spans 14 amino acids. The V and J ends lost 0 bases and 2 bases respectively, with 7 bases between them. This CDR3 is CASSYSNQNTEAFF. CDR3 in DNA: TGTGCCAGCAGTTACTCGAATCAAAACACTGAAGCTTTCTTT.

The V gene is TRBV18, the J gene TRBJ1-2; no firm D call. Germline CDR1 and CDR2: KGHSH and LQKENI. Between the trimmed V and J ends, which lost 4 bases and 4 bases, there was a span of 16 bases. The CDR3 has 15 residues. The CDR3 bases are TGTGCCAGCTCACTATCCGTTCAATGGACCTATGGCTACACCTTC. It specifies CASSLSVQWTYGYTF.

This clone appeared a few times. This chain joins TRBV6-5 and TRBJ2-5; tentative D call: TRBD1 (7 bases). From germline, CDR1 is MNHEY and CDR2 SVGAGI. V gave up 7 bases and J gave up 5 bases, with 14 bases separating them. The CDR3 runs to 13 residues. The CDR3: CASTVEGAETQYF. The CDR3 DNA follows: TGTGCCAGCACCGTGGAGGGGGCCGAGACCCAGTACTTC.

There are a few counts of this clone. The J gene is TRBJ1-6, the V gene TRBV6-5; 10 nucleotides agree with TRBD1. Germline V CDR1 and CDR2: MNHEY, SVGAGI. The CDR3 totals 15 residues. J lost 10 bases, V lost 0 bases, and 3 bases had no gene match. The CDR3 sequence is CASSYSGTGESPLHF. The CDR3 nucleotides read TGTGCCAGCAGTTACTCCGGGACAGGGGAATCACCCCTCCACTTT.

This rearrangement joins TRBV5-1 to TRBJ1-1; 10 nucleotides line up with TRBD1. CDR3 length equals 17 residues. In germline, CDR1 is SGHRS, CDR2 YFSETQ. V shed 3 bases and J 2 bases; nucleotides not matched to a gene: 10. DNA for the CDR3: TGCGCCAGCAGCTCCGCGACAGGGGGCGCGATAAACACTGAAGCTTTCTTT. Amino acids: CASSSATGGAINTEAFF.

The chain uses TRBV29-1 and TRBJ2-3, with a tentative D call TRBD2 (5 bases). This CDR3 has 13 amino acids. V gave up 7 bases and J gave up 4 bases, with 15 bases separating them. The germline gives CDR1 SQVTM, CDR2 ANQGSEA. CDR3 coding DNA: TGCAGCGGTTTGAGGGTGATTGCAGATACGCAGTATTTT. Encoded protein: CSGLRVIADTQYF.

The V call is TRBV29-1, the J call TRBJ2-7, with D possibly TRBD1 on 5 matching bases. The CDR3 is 13 amino acids. V shed 5 bases and J shed 4 bases, with 15 bases lying between them. Germline values: CDR1 SQVTM, CDR2 ANQGSEA. The CDR3: CSVKSQGPYEQYF. The CDR3 nucleotides are TGCAGCGTTAAGTCGCAGGGCCCTTACGAGCAGTACTTC.

This rearrangement joins TRBV5-4 to TRBJ1-6; D not resolved. V was shortened by 1 base and J by 10 bases, with 9 bases between the two germline ends. CDR3 length equals 13 residues. The germline V gene encodes CDR1 SGHNT and CDR2 YYREEE (reference sequence). CDR3 nucleotides: TGTGCCAGCAGCTTGCAGCTCGGGTCACCCCTCCACTTT. Its translation: CASSLQLGSPLHF.

The chain employs TRBV18 and TRBJ1-4; 9 nucleotides match TRBD1. The length of the CDR3 is 17 residues. Germline CDR1 KGHSH, CDR2 LQKENI. The V gene end was trimmed by 3 bases and the J gene end by 7 bases; junction bases not matched to a gene: 12. The DNA for the CDR3 is TGTGCCAGCTCACCTTCGAGGCGCACAGGGGGCCGTGAAAAACTGTTTTTT. The encoded protein is CASSPSRRTGGREKLFF.

The J gene is TRBJ1-2, the V gene TRBV4-1; tentative D call: TRBD1 (5 bases). The CDR3 contains 16 residues. V was clipped by 0 bases and J by 7 bases, with 18 bases between them. Per the germline V gene, CDR1 is MGHRA and CDR2 is YSYEKL. In nucleotides, the CDR3 is TGCGCCAGCAGCCAAGATCCGGTTTGGGGGTCCCTTGGCTACACCTTC. Encoded protein: CASSQDPVWGSLGYTF.

This clone has a handful of counts. The rearrangement joins TRBV2 to TRBJ1-6, with 9 bases that match TRBD1. The trim removed 4 bases at V and 9 bases at J, leaving 7 bases unmatched. This CDR3 is built from 15 residues. Germline CDR1 is SNHLY and CDR2 is FYNNEI. CDR3 protein: CASSARDRGSSPLHF. In nucleotides, the CDR3 is TGTGCCAGCAGTGCCAGAGACAGGGGGAGTTCACCCCTCCACTTT.

CDR3 sequence (DNA): TGTGCCAGCAGCTTAGAGGGGTACCGGGACACTGAAGCTTTCTTT. It codes for CASSLEGYRDTEAFF. The chain carries TRBV7-9 and TRBJ1-1; tentatively, D is TRBD1 (5 bases). The CDR3 is 15 residues long. CDR1 and CDR2 from the germline V gene are SEHNR and FQNEAQ (reference sequence). The germline V and J ends were trimmed by 1 base and 3 bases, with 12 bases remaining between them.

The V call is TRBV11-1, the J call TRBJ2-7; D is tentatively TRBD1 or TRBD2 (5 bases each). This CDR3 is 14 amino acids long. Trimming removed 4 bases at V and 2 bases at J, with 12 bases between. The germline CDR1 and CDR2 sequences are SGHAT and FQDESV (reference sequence). CDR3 in amino acids: CASSSWRGAYEQYF. The CDR3 bases are TGTGCCAGCAGCTCATGGCGAGGGGCCTACGAGCAGTACTTC.